A single sample gave rise to the 2 T cell receptor beta chains below, sequenced in a study of blood T cell repertoires in COVID-19 (dated by TCRdb to the early 2020s). Library prep was done by the immunoSEQ multiplex PCR assay. TCRdb re-hosts the immuneACCESS table, in-frame sequences only. Its copies lack some clones; in the studies checked, an unresolved V gene accounts for under half of them, and the cause for the rest is not known. The sample table lists about 390,000 clones, 87% of them with a count of one. Approximately 10% of the sample rests with the top ten. Sequenced sample: PBMCs or T cells enriched from blood (not recorded which). All receptors derive from a woman between 50 and 59 years old who had recovered from COVID-19.

The chain employs TRBV27 and TRBJ2-6; TRBD1 is a possible D gene (6 bases). From germline, CDR1 is MNHEY and CDR2 SMNVEV (reference sequence). This CDR3 has 17 amino acids. Trimming removed 2 bases from V and 2 bases from J, with 13 bases in between. CDR3 protein: CASSLRARGPGANVLTF. The CDR3 DNA is TGTGCCAGCAGTTTAAGGGCCAGGGGCCCTGGGGCCAACGTCCTGACTTTC.

The chain has TRBV28 and TRBJ1-6, with D hard to call. The CDR3 has 11 amino acids. Germline V gives CDR1 MDHEN, CDR2 SYDVKM. Trimming removed 5 bases at V and 6 bases at J, with 2 bases between. CDR3 residues: CASSRNSPLHF. DNA of the CDR3: TGTGCCAGCAGTCGTAATTCACCCCTCCACTTT.